The 31 T cell receptor beta chains given below trace back to one sample, sequenced in a study of blood T cell repertoires in COVID-19. Profiled with immunoSEQ multiplex PCR; TCRdb holds only in-frame clones, not every one. Seen here are approximately 110,000 clones, 70% to 90% observed once, and the top ten hold more than 2%. Sequenced input: peripheral blood. Receptors were obtained from a human donor in a cohort sampled during active COVID-19.

This rearrangement joins TRBV6-5 to TRBJ1-2; TRBD1 might be the D (5 bases). CDR1 and CDR2 from the germline V gene are MNHEY and SVGAGI. This CDR3 has 14 amino acids. Trimming took off 2 bases at V and 8 bases at J, with 15 bases between the two ends. Here the CDR3 reads CASSYDSTGRGYTF. Here the CDR3 DNA reads TGTGCCAGCAGTTACGACAGCACTGGGAGGGGCTACACCTTC.

The chain recombines TRBV20-1 with TRBJ2-3, with 9 bases fitting TRBD2. The junction had 6 bases not matched to a gene; V was cut back by 3 bases and J by 2 bases. CDR3 size: 15 residues. Germline V gives CDR1 DFQATT, CDR2 SNEGSKA (reference sequence). This chain's CDR3 is CSASSSGGNTDTQYF. Written as DNA, the CDR3 is TGCAGTGCTAGTTCCAGCGGGGGGAACACAGATACGCAGTATTTT.

The V call is TRBV19, the J call TRBJ2-7; D perhaps matches TRBD1 (6 bases). This CDR3 comprises 15 residues. Germline assignment: CDR1 LNHDA and CDR2 SQIVND (reference sequence). V dropped 5 bases and J dropped 2 bases, with 16 bases sitting between them. This chain's CDR3 is CASSPSWPGAYEQYF. The CDR3 bases are TGTGCCAGTAGTCCCTCATGGCCAGGGGCCTACGAGCAGTACTTC.

V gene TRBV5-1 combines with J gene TRBJ2-3; 11 nucleotides line up with TRBD2. The germline V gene encodes CDR1 SGHRS and CDR2 YFSETQ. The CDR3 spans 15 residues. The junction had 6 bases not matched to a gene; V was cut back by 4 bases and J by 5 bases. This CDR3 reads CASSPGLAVGDTQYF. Written as DNA, the CDR3 is TGCGCCAGCAGCCCGGGACTAGCGGTCGGAGATACGCAGTATTTT.

The chain employs TRBV7-6 and TRBJ2-3; 9 bases line up with TRBD2. Trimming removed 1 base from V and 0 bases from J; junction bases left unmatched: 2. Germline V gives CDR1 SGHVS, CDR2 FNYEAQ. This CDR3 is 16 amino acids long. For the CDR3, the DNA is TGTGCCAGCAGCTTAGAGGGGACTAGCAGCACAGATACGCAGTATTTT. Its translation is CASSLEGTSSTDTQYF. Variable domain in full (rest from reference TRBV7-6 and TRBJ2-3): GAGVSQSPRYKVTKRGQDVALRCDPISGHVSLYWYRQALGQGPEFLTYFNYEAQQDKSGLPNDRFSAERPEGSISTLTIQRTEQRDSAMYRCASSLEGTSSTDTQYFGPGTRLTVL.

The V gene is TRBV6-5, the J gene TRBJ2-3; no clear D gene. V was trimmed by 6 bases and J by 2 bases, leaving 6 bases between them. Germline V CDR1 and CDR2: MNHEY, SVGAGI. CDR3 length equals 12 residues. The CDR3 loop is CASSATTDTQYF. The CDR3 DNA reads TGTGCCAGCAGCGCTACCACAGATACGCAGTATTTT.

The V call is TRBV11-2, the J call TRBJ2-1; D is uncertain. The length of the CDR3 is 16 residues. Deletions cut 5 bases from V and 0 bases from J, with 14 bases between. CDR1 and CDR2 from the germline V gene are SGHAT and FQNNGV. The CDR3 DNA is TGTGCCAGCAGCCCCCCTCGCGGTTACTCCTACAATGAGCAGTTCTTC. Translating it yields CASSPPRGYSYNEQFF.

The V gene is TRBV6-4, the J gene TRBJ2-7; 10 nucleotides line up with TRBD2. The CDR3 has 20 amino acids. CDR1 and CDR2 from the germline V gene are MRHNA and SNTAGT. V gave up 3 bases and J gave up 0 bases; unmatched junction bases: 17. The CDR3 region has the DNA TGTGCCAGCAGTGATAGGTGGGAGAGACTAGCGGGCTTCCACTCCTACGAGCAGTACTTC. Its protein product is CASSDRWERLAGFHSYEQYF.

The V gene is TRBV9, the J gene TRBJ1-3; a possible D gene is TRBD1 (5 bases). Germline CDR1 reads SGDLS; CDR2 reads YYNGEE. Trimming pared 5 bases from V and 0 bases from J, leaving 9 bases between. The CDR3 extends over 14 amino acids. The DNA of the CDR3 is TGTGCCAGCAGAGGGACTCTCTCTGGAAACACCATATATTTT. Protein: CASRGTLSGNTIYF.

CDR3 sequence: CASRELAGGSSYNEQFF. The CDR3 nucleotides are TGTGCCAGCAGGGAACTAGCGGGGGGGAGCTCCTACAATGAGCAGTTCTTC. V usage is TRBV5-6 and J usage is TRBJ2-1; 13 nucleotides align to TRBD2. V was pared by 5 bases and J by 0 bases, with 5 bases of the junction left unmatched. From germline, CDR1 is SGHDT and CDR2 YYEEEE. CDR3 length: 17 residues.

This chain connects TRBV19 to TRBJ2-2, with D perhaps TRBD2 (6 bases). This CDR3 is 14 amino acids long. CDR1 is LNHDA and CDR2 is SQIVND in the germline V gene (reference sequence). The V end was cut by 7 bases, the J end by 1 base, with 10 bases between. CDR3 residues: CASIDSGNTGELFF. CDR3 nucleotides: TGTGCCAGTATAGATAGCGGGAACACCGGGGAGCTGTTTTTT.

The rearrangement joins TRBV28 to TRBJ1-2; possibly TRBD1 for D (6 bases). CDR1 and CDR2 from the germline V gene are MDHEN and SYDVKM. Trimming pared 2 bases from V and 4 bases from J, leaving 11 bases between. The CDR3 has 14 residues. CDR3 loop: CASSLGGGAYGYTF. As DNA, the CDR3 is TGTGCCAGCAGTTTAGGGGGGGGCGCCTATGGCTACACCTTC.

The J gene is TRBJ2-6, the V gene TRBV5-1, with 7 bases identical to TRBD1. Germline V CDR1 and CDR2: SGHRS, YFSETQ. J lost 1 base, V lost 7 bases, and 2 bases had no gene match. The CDR3 is made up of 14 amino acids. CDR3 bases: TGCGCCAGCGCAGGGGGTTCTGGGGCCAACGTCCTGACTTTC. It encodes CASAGGSGANVLTF. The variable domain in full, completed from reference TRBV5-1 and TRBJ2-6, reads KAGVTQTPRYLIKTRGQQVTLSCSPISGHRSVSWYQQTPGQGLQFLFEYFSETQRNKGNFPGRFSGRQFSNSRSEMNVSTLELGDSALYLCASAGGSGANVLTFGAGSRLTVL.

V and J are TRBV18 and TRBJ2-3; the D gene is possibly TRBD1 (6 bases). CDR3 length: 15 residues. Germline V gene data show CDR1 as KGHSH and CDR2 as LQKENI. The germline V and J ends were trimmed by 3 bases and 3 bases, with 13 bases remaining between them. The CDR3 sequence: CASSPPGQSTDTQYF. CDR3 nucleotide sequence: TGTGCCAGCTCACCTCCCGGACAGAGTACAGATACGCAGTATTTT.

This clone was detected once. The chain links TRBV19 to TRBJ1-6; a possible D gene is TRBD1 (6 bases). The CDR3 sequence is 13 residues long. Trimming left V 6 bases short and J 4 bases short, with 7 bases between. The germline CDR1 and CDR2 sequences are LNHDA and SQIVND (reference sequence). CDR3 in amino acids: CASRGQYNSPLHF. In DNA, the CDR3 is TGTGCCAGTAGGGGACAATATAATTCACCCCTCCACTTT.

The V and J genes are TRBV10-3 and TRBJ2-5; tentative D call: TRBD2 (6 bases). Per the germline V gene, CDR1 is ENHRY and CDR2 is SYGVKD. The CDR3 is 16 amino acids. V gave up 3 bases and J gave up 4 bases, with 18 bases separating them. The CDR3 reads CAISDSGSGRSETQYF. DNA of the CDR3: TGTGCCATCAGTGATAGTGGGTCAGGGAGGTCAGAGACCCAGTACTTC.

This chain joins TRBV7-7 and TRBJ2-5; tentative D call: TRBD2 (6 bases). The germline V and J ends were trimmed by 5 bases and 5 bases, with 12 bases remaining between them. Per the germline V gene, CDR1 is SSHAT and CDR2 is FNYEAQ (reference sequence). CDR3 length: 13 amino acids. The CDR3 nucleotides read TGTGCCAGCAGCCCGGGACTGCTGGAGACCCAGTACTTC. This translates into CASSPGLLETQYF.

This clone was seen a single time. V and J are TRBV18 and TRBJ1-2, with a tentative D call TRBD1 (5 bases). Germline CDR1 is KGHSH and CDR2 is LQKENI. Trimming took off 2 bases at V and 0 bases at J, with 10 bases between the two ends. The CDR3 loop spans 15 amino acids. The DNA for the CDR3 is TGTGCCAGCTCACCAACAAAGACAGCTAACTATGGCTACACCTTC. This encodes CASSPTKTANYGYTF.

The gene calls are TRBV5-1 and TRBJ2-7, with D perhaps matching TRBD1 (7 bases). CDR1 SGHRS and CDR2 YFSETQ come from the germline V gene. The CDR3 is 16 residues long. V gave up 0 bases and J gave up 6 bases, with 19 bases separating them. The CDR3 region is CASSLAGPGQGGEQYF. DNA for the CDR3: TGCGCCAGCAGCTTGGCAGGGCCGGGGCAGGGGGGCGAGCAGTACTTC.

Only one count was recorded for this clone. V usage is TRBV10-1 and J usage is TRBJ1-3; TRBD1 is a possible D gene (5 bases). Trimming cost V 10 bases and J 4 bases, with 17 bases left between them. The CDR3 extends over 14 amino acids. The V gene's germline CDR1 is WNHNN and CDR2 SYGVQD (reference sequence). CDR3 region: CATQGGVKGNTIYF. CDR3 bases: TGCGCCACCCAAGGAGGGGTTAAAGGAAACACCATATATTTT.

The chain uses TRBV5-1 and TRBJ2-3; 8 bases align to TRBD2. The CDR3 length is 16 residues. The V and J ends lost 3 bases and 0 bases, in that order; junction bases with no gene match: 6. Germline V gene lookup returns CDR1 SGHRS and CDR2 YFSETQ. The CDR3 DNA sequence: TGCGCCAGCAGCTGGACCGGGACTAGTAGCACAGATACGCAGTATTTT. Amino acid sequence: CASSWTGTSSTDTQYF.

The chain recombines TRBV5-1 with TRBJ1-5; D call uncertain. There are 13 residues in the CDR3. Germline loops: CDR1 SGHRS, CDR2 YFSETQ. V was pared by 10 bases and J by 1 base, with 12 bases between. For the CDR3, the DNA is TGCGCCCGACTAACAGAAAGCAATCAGCCCCAGCATTTT. Translating it yields CARLTESNQPQHF. The whole variable domain, remainder taken from reference TRBV5-1 and TRBJ1-5, is KAGVTQTPRYLIKTRGQQVTLSCSPISGHRSVSWYQQTPGQGLQFLFEYFSETQRNKGNFPGRFSGRQFSNSRSEMNVSTLELGDSALYLCARLTESNQPQHFGDGTRLSIL.

The genes are TRBV2 and TRBJ1-4; D may be TRBD1 (6 bases). Germline V gene sequence: CDR1 SNHLY, CDR2 FYNNEI. V lost 8 bases to trimming and J lost 8 bases, with 12 bases between them. The CDR3 spans 12 residues. CDR3 sequence (DNA): TGTGCCAGCGGGGACATTTCCGAAAAACTGTTTTTT. This encodes CASGDISEKLFF.

The J gene is TRBJ2-5, the V gene TRBV11-2; D not resolved. Germline V gene lookup returns CDR1 SGHAT and CDR2 FQNNGV. With 3 bases removed from V and 3 bases from J, the gap between germline ends came to 8 bases. This CDR3 region has 13 residues. CDR3 bases: TGTGCCAGCAGCTTCTTAGACAAAGAGACCCAGTACTTC. Its translation: CASSFLDKETQYF. The complete variable domain, with remaining parts taken from reference TRBV11-2 and TRBJ2-5, reads EAGVAQSPRYKIIEKRQSVAFWCNPISGHATLYWYQQILGQGPKLLIQFQNNGVVDDSQLPKDRFSAERLKGVDSTLKIQPAKLEDSAVYLCASSFLDKETQYFGPGTRLLVL.

The chain links TRBV2 to TRBJ1-1; perhaps TRBD1 as D (6 bases). V lost 7 bases and J 0 bases, leaving 18 bases between the germline ends. The CDR3 is 16 residues long. Germline values: CDR1 SNHLY, CDR2 FYNNEI. CDR3: CASKLLGGGLNTEAFF. The CDR3, as DNA: TGTGCCAGCAAACTACTAGGGGGGGGGTTGAACACTGAAGCTTTCTTT.

The chain carries TRBV15 and TRBJ2-1, with a weak D call TRBD2 (6 bases). Trimming pared 5 bases from V and 3 bases from J, leaving 14 bases between. The germline CDR1 and CDR2 sequences are LNHNV and YYDKDF (reference sequence). The CDR3 covers 15 residues. CDR3 nucleotides: TGTGCCACCAGCGGGCGGGACGGACGCTACAATGAGCAGTTCTTC. This translates into CATSGRDGRYNEQFF.

The chain is built from TRBV10-1 and TRBJ2-1, with 7 bases fitting TRBD2. Germline-derived CDR1 and CDR2 are WNHNN and SYGVQD (reference sequence). The J segment lost 3 bases and the V segment lost 0 bases, leaving 2 bases of the junction unmatched. The CDR3 has 15 amino acids. The CDR3 sequence is CASSESGGSYNEQFF. As DNA, the CDR3 is TGCGCCAGCAGTGAGTCGGGCGGGAGCTACAATGAGCAGTTCTTC.

J is TRBJ2-3 and V is TRBV7-2; D unresolved. From germline, CDR1 is SGHTA and CDR2 FQGNSA. The CDR3 runs 15 residues. V dropped 6 bases and J dropped 8 bases, with 21 bases sitting between them. Written as DNA, the CDR3 is TGTGCCAGCAGAATTACGACGTCCCTAGGAACTACGCAGTATTTT. This codes for CASRITTSLGTTQYF.

This clone came up once. The chain carries TRBV24-1 and TRBJ2-3, with 12 bases aligning to TRBD1. The CDR3 contains 16 residues. Germline CDR1 reads KGHDR; CDR2 reads SFDVKD. Germline trimming cut 4 bases from V and 6 bases from J; bases unmatched to any gene: 7. DNA for the CDR3: TGTGCCACCAGTGAGGGGGACAGGGGGCGATCGGATACGCAGTATTTT. This codes for CATSEGDRGRSDTQYF.

The chain is built from TRBV11-2 and TRBJ2-2, with D possibly being TRBD1 (5 bases). The germline V and J ends were trimmed by 5 bases and 1 base, with 11 bases remaining between them. From germline, CDR1 is SGHAT and CDR2 FQNNGV. The CDR3 spans 15 residues. CDR3 amino acids: CASSLPTVNTGELFF. CDR3 in DNA: TGTGCCAGCAGCCTACCGACAGTGAACACCGGGGAGCTGTTTTTT.

The rearrangement links TRBV5-4 to TRBJ2-2; perhaps TRBD1 as D (5 bases). Trimming pared 5 bases from V and 7 bases from J, leaving 9 bases between. The V gene's germline CDR1 is SGHNT and CDR2 YYREEE (reference sequence). CDR3 length equals 12 residues. The CDR3 DNA reads TGTGCCAGCAGAAGGGGAAGCGGGGAGCTGTTTTTT. Translated: CASRRGSGELFF. The whole variable domain, filled in from reference TRBV5-4 and TRBJ2-2, reads ETGVTQSPTHLIKTRGQQVTLRCSSQSGHNTVSWYQQALGQGPQFIFQYYREEENGRGNFPPRFSGLQFPNYSSELNVNALELDDSALYLCASRRGSGELFFGEGSRLTVL.